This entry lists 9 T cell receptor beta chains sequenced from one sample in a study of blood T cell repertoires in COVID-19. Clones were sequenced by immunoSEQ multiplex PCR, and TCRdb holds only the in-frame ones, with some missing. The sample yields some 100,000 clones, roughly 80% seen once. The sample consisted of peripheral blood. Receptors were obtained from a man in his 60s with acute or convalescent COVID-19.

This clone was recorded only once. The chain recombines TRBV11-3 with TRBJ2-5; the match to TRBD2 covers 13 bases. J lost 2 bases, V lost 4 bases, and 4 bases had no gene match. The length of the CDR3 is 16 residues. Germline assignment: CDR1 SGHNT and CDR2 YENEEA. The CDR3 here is CASSYRTSGGQETQYF. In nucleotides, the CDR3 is TGTGCCAGCAGCTATCGGACTAGCGGGGGACAAGAGACCCAGTACTTC.

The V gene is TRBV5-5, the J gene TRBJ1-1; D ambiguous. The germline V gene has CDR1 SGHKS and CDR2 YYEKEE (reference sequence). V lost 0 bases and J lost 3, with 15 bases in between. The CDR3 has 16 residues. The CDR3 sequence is CASSLGSRVAHTEAFF. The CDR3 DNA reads TGTGCCAGCAGCTTGGGTTCTCGGGTCGCCCACACTGAAGCTTTCTTT.

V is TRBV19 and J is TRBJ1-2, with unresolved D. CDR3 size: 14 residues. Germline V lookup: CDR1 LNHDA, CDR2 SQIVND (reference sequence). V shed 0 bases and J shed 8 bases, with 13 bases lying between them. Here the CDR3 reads CASSIDRAGGGYTF. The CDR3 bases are TGTGCCAGTAGTATAGATCGGGCAGGAGGAGGCTACACCTTC.

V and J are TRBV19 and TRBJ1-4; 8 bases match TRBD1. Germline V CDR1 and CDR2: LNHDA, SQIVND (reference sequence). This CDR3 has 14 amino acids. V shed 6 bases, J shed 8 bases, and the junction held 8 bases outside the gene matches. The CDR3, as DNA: TGTGCCAGTAGGTCGGACAGGGACGAGGAAAAACTGTTTTTT. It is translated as CASRSDRDEEKLFF.

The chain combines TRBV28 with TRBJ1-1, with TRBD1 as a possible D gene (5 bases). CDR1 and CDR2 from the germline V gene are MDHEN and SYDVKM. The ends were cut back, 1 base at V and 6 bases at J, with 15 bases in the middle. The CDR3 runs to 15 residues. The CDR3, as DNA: TGTGCCAGCAGTTTATATAAGGGAGGCAGGGCTGAAGCTTTCTTT. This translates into CASSLYKGGRAEAFF.

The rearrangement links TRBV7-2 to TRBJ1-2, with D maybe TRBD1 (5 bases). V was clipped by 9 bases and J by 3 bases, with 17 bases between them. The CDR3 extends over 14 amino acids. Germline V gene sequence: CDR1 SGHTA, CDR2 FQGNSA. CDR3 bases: TGTGCCAGTACTAACCGGCAGGGCCACTATGGCTACACCTTC. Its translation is CASTNRQGHYGYTF.

The CDR3 region is CASSLEGGALSLWAFF. The CDR3 nucleotides are TGTGCCAGCAGCTTAGAAGGAGGTGCTCTTTCTCTGTGGGCTTTCTTT. This chain connects TRBV7-2 to TRBJ1-1, with D unclear. The CDR3 length is 16 residues. CDR1 is SGHTA and CDR2 is FQGNSA in the germline V gene. The V end was cut by 1 base, the J end by 11 bases, with 23 bases between.

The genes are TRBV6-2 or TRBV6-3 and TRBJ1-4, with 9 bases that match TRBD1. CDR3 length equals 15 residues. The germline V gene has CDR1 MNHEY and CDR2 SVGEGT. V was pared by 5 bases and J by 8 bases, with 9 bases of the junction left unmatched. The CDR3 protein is CASSAVQGAFEKLFF. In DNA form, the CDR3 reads TGTGCCAGCAGTGCGGTACAGGGGGCGTTCGAAAAACTGTTTTTT.

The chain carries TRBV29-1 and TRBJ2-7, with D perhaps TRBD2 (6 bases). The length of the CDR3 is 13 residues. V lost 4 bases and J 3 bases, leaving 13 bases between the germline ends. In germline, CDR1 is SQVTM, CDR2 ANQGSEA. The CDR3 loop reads CSVGGGQNYEQYF. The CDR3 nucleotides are TGCAGCGTTGGTGGAGGGCAGAACTACGAGCAGTACTTC.